This is a list of T cell receptor beta chains from one sample in a study of blood T cells in healthy people across ages. MiXCR was run by TCRdb on the 5' RACE reads, yielding one entry per CDR3 protein. The sample includes approximately 1.5 million distinct CDR3 sequences, 30% to 40% of them seen just once. Sequenced input: blood. These TCRs come from a woman in her 30s in good health. The conserved cysteine and the conserved F or W are not part of the CDR3 here.

j_call | v_call | cdr3_aa
TRBJ2-5 | TRBV2 | ASSEVAGVQETQY
TRBJ1-1 | TRBV29-1 | SVDDPAWGEAF
TRBJ2-3 | TRBV2 | ASTGGGAGTDTQY
TRBJ2-7 | TRBV20-1 | SALDSTYEQY
TRBJ2-1 | TRBV5-6 | ASSSQGYRNNEQF
TRBJ2-5 | TRBV6-1 | ASSEGQGGPWGSQY
TRBJ1-1 | TRBV15 | ATSREGQIGTEAF
TRBJ2-7 | TRBV29-1 | SVEDTRGYEQY
TRBJ2-4 | TRBV4-1 | ASGGAGFLAKNIQY
TRBJ2-7 | TRBV20-1 | SARDRNSGRARTYEQY
TRBJ2-1 | TRBV5-1 | ASSFQGGKNNEQF
TRBJ2-1 | TRBV24-1 | ATSDFLAGEQF
TRBJ1-2 | TRBV20-1 | SARQPSRPNYGYT
TRBJ2-2 | TRBV3-1 | ASSPKHTGGRTGELF
TRBJ1-1 | TRBV4-2 | ASSQVPGLNTEAF
TRBJ2-7 | TRBV15 | ATSRGIALTYEQY
TRBJ2-5 | TRBV7-3 | ASSYGMRETQY
TRBJ1-5 | TRBV4-1 | ASSQPAQGRSNQPQH
TRBJ2-5 | TRBV20-1 | SVSGGLGGTQY
TRBJ2-3 | TRBV27 | ASTNGGRESDTQY
TRBJ1-2 | TRBV2 | ASISQAGYGYT
TRBJ2-1 | TRBV30 | AWNPGTGFNEQF
TRBJ2-3 | TRBV12-3/TRBV12-4 | ASSLGTAISSGGPTDTQY
TRBJ2-1 | TRBV13 | ASSSSGVRRGNEQF
TRBJ1-2 | TRBV6-5 | ASSSRTGGNT
TRBJ1-1 | TRBV4-1 | ASSQVGTGTSEAF
- | TRBV3-1 | ASSQEGGGVVGEQY
TRBJ2-2 | TRBV5-1 | ASSLEPAANTGELF
TRBJ1-1 | TRBV14 | ASSLYRALNTEAF
TRBJ1-2 | TRBV20-1 | SASSRQDGYT
TRBJ2-7 | TRBV28 | ASSLDRARWYEQY
TRBJ2-3 | TRBV29-1 | SVRDDPSTDTQY
TRBJ2-3 | TRBV20-1 | SARRVSYTDTQY
TRBJ2-3 | TRBV20-1 | SASWTVFTDTQY
TRBJ2-1 | TRBV12-3/TRBV12-4 | ASSHTTGDHNEQF
TRBJ2-1 | TRBV27 | ASQPGLAGHNEQF
TRBJ2-5 | TRBV5-1 | ASRELATGQQY
TRBJ2-2 | TRBV14 | ASSQVRMNTGELF
TRBJ2-1 | TRBV5-1 | ASSLGWTGGYNEQF
TRBJ1-4 | TRBV4-1 | ASSQVESIGEKLF
- | TRBV9 | ASSGRDKTYEQY
TRBJ1-5 | TRBV2 | ASSVQGENQPQH
TRBJ2-3 | TRBV2 | ASSEGTGSTDRQY
TRBJ2-7 | TRBV4-1 | ASSSQTSGTSNYEQY
TRBJ2-6 | TRBV19 | ASSMMDYGANVLT
TRBJ2-1 | TRBV10-2 | ASRSGTSVYNERF
TRBJ2-4 | TRBV3-1 | ASSQDVPTGGMQY
TRBJ2-5 | TRBV28 | ASSAAGGPSETQY
TRBJ2-1 | TRBV6-5 | ASSYVRFNEQF
TRBJ2-7 | TRBV13 | ASSFVTSGIYEQY